This note documents a single T cell receptor (beta chain) sequence. The sample belongs to a study of blood T cell repertoires in COVID-19. Only in-frame clones appear in the TCRdb table, and some are missing; sequencing was by immunoSEQ multiplex PCR. This sample has about 670,000 clones, with more than 80% found just once. The germline gives CDR1 MRHNA, CDR2 SNTAGT. The CDR3 runs to 15 residues. Trimming took 4 bases from V and 3 from J, leaving 15 bases between them. Sequencing was done on a sample of peripheral blood. This TCR came from a woman aged 18-29 years with acute or convalescent COVID-19. This rearrangement joins TRBV6-4 to TRBJ2-5, with D maybe TRBD1 (6 bases). This chain's CDR3 is CASSGPTDRKETQYF. DNA of the CDR3: TGTGCCAGCAGTGGCCCCACGGACAGAAAAGAGACCCAGTACTTC.